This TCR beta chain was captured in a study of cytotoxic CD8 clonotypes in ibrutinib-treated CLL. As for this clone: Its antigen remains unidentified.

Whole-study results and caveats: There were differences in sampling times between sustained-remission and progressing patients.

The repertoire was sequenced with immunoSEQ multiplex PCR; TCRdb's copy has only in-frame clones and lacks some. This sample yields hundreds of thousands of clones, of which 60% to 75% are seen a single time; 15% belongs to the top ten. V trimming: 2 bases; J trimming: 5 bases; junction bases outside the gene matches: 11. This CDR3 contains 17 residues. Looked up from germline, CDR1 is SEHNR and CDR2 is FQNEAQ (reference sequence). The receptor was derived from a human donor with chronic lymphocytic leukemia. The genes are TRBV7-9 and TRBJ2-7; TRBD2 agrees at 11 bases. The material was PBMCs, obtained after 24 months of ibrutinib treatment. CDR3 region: CASSLRTSGSTAHEQYF. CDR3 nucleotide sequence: TGTGCCAGCAGCTTAAGAACTAGCGGGAGTACGGCCCACGAGCAGTACTTC.